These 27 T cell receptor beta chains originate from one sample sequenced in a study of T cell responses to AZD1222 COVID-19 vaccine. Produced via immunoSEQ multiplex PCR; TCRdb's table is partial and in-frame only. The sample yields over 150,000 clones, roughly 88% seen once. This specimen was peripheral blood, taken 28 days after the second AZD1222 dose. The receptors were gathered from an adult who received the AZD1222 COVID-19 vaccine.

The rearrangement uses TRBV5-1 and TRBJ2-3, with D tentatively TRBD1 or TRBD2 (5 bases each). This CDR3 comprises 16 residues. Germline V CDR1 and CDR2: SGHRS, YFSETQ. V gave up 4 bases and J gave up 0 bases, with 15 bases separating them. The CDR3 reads CASSPGTDSSTDTQYF. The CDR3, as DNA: TGCGCCAGCAGCCCGGGGACGGATTCTAGCACAGATACGCAGTATTTT.

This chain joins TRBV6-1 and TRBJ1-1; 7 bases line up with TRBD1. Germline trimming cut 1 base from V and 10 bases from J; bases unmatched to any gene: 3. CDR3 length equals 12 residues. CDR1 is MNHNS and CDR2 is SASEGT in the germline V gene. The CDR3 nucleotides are TGTGCCAGCAGTGAAGGCGCAGGGGGAGCTTTCTTT. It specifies CASSEGAGGAFF.

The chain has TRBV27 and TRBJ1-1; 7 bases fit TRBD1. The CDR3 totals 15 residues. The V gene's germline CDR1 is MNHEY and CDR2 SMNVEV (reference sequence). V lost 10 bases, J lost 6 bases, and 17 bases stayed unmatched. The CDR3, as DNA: TGTGCCACCTTCGGGACAGCGACGGGAGACGCTGAAGCTTTCTTT. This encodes CATFGTATGDAEAFF.

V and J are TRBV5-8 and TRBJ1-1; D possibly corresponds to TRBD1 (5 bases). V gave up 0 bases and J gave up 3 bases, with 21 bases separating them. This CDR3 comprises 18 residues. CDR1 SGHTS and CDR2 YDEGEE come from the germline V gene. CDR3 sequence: CASSLDPTGFLRDTEAFF. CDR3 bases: TGTGCCAGCAGCTTGGATCCTACAGGCTTTCTTAGGGACACTGAAGCTTTCTTT. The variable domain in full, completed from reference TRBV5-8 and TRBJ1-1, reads EAGVTQSPTHLIKTRGQQATLRCSPISGHTSVYWYQQALGLGLQFLLWYDEGEERNRGNFPPRFSGRQFPNYSSELNVNALELEDSALYLCASSLDPTGFLRDTEAFFGQGTRLTVV.

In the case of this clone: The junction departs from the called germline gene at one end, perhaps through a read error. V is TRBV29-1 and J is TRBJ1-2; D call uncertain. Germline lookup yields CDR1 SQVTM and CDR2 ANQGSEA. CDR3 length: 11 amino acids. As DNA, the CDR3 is TGCAGCGTGGAAGACTTGGATGGCTACACCTTC. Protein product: CSVEDLDGYTF.

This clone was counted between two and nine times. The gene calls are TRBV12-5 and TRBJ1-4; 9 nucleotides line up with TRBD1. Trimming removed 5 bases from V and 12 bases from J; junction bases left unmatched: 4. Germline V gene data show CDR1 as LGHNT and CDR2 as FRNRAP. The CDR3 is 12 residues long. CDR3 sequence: CASGLQGAELFF. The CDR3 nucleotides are TGTGCTAGTGGTCTACAGGGGGCTGAACTGTTTTTT.

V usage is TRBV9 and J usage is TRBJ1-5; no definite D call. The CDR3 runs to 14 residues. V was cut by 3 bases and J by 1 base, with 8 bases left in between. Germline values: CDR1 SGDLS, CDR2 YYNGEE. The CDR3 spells CASSAHPSNQPQHF. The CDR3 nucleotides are TGTGCCAGCAGCGCCCACCCAAGCAATCAGCCCCAGCATTTT.

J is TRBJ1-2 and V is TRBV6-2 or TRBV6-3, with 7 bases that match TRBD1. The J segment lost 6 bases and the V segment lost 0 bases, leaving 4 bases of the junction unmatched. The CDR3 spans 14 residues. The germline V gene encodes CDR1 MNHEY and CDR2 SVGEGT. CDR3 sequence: CASSYSAGGHGYTF. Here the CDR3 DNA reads TGTGCCAGCAGTTACTCGGCAGGGGGTCATGGCTACACCTTC.

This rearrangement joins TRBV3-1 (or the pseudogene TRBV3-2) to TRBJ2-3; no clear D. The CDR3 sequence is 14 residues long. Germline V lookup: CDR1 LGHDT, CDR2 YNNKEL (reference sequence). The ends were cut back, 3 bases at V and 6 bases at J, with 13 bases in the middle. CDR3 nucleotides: TGTGCCAGCAGCCACTTCTCCGTCGAGGATACGCAGTATTTT. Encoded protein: CASSHFSVEDTQYF.

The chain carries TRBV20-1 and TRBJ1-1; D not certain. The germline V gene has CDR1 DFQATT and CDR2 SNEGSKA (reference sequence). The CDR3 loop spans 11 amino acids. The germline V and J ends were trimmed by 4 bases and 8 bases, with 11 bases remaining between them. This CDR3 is CSATPTLEAFF. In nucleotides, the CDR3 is TGCAGTGCTACTCCCACGCTCGAAGCTTTCTTT.

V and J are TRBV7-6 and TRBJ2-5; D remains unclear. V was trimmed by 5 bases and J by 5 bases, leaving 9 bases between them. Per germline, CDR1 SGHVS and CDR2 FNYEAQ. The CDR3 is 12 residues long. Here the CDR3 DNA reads TGTGCCAGCAGCCATCGATCGGAGACCCAGTACTTC. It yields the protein CASSHRSETQYF. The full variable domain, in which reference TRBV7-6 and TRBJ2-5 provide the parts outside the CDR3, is GAGVSQSPRYKVTKRGQDVALRCDPISGHVSLYWYRQALGQGPEFLTYFNYEAQQDKSGLPNDRFSAERPEGSISTLTIQRTEQRDSAMYRCASSHRSETQYFGPGTRLLVL.

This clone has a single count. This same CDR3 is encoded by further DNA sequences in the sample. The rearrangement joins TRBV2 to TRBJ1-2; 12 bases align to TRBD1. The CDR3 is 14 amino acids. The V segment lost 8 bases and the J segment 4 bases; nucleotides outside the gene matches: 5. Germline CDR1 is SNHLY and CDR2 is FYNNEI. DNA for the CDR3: TGTGCCAGCTCGGGACAGGGGGCCTCCTATGGCTACACCTTC. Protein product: CASSGQGASYGYTF.

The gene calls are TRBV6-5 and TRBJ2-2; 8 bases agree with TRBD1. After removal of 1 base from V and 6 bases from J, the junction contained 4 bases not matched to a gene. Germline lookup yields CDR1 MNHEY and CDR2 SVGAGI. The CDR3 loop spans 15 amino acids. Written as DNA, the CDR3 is TGTGCCAGCAGTTACTTAACAGGGGGAGCCGGGGAGCTGTTTTTT. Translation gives CASSYLTGGAGELFF.

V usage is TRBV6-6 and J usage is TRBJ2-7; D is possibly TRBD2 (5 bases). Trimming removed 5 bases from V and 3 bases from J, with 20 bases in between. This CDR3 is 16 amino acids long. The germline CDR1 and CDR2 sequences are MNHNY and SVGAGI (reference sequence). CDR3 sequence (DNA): TGTGCCAGCAGTCGACCCCCCTACGGGATGTTCTACGAGCAGTACTTC. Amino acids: CASSRPPYGMFYEQYF.

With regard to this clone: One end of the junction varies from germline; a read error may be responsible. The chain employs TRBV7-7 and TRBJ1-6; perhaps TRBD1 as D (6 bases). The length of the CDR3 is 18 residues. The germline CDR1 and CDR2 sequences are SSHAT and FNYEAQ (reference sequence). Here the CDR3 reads CASSLAGPGAPYNSPLHF. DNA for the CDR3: TGTGCTAGCAGCTTAGCAGGCCCAGGGGCACCCTATAATTCACCCCTCCACTTT. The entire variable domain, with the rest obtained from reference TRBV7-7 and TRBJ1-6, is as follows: GAGVSQSPRYKVTKRGQDVTLRCDPISSHATLYWYQQALGQGPEFLTYFNYEAQPDKSGLPSDRFSAERPEGSISTLTIQRTEQRDSAMYRCASSLAGPGAPYNSPLHFGNGTRLTVT.

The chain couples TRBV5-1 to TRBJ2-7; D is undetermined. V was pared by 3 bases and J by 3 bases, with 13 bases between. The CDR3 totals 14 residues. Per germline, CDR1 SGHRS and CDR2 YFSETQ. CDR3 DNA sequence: TGCGCCAGCAGCTCCAGGACGTACCTCTACGAGCAGTACTTC. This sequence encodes CASSSRTYLYEQYF.

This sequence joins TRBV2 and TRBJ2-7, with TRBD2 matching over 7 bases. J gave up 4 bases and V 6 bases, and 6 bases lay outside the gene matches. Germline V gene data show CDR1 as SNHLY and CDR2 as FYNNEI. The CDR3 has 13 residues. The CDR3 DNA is TGTGCCAGCAGCGGACTAGTTGGGTACGAGCAGTACTTC. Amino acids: CASSGLVGYEQYF.

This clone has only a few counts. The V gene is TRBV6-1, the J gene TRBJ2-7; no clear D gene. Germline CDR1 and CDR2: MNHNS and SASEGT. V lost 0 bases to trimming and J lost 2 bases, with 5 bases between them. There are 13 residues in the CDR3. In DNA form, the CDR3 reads TGTGCCAGCAGTGAAGCGCGTGCCTACGAGCAGTACTTC. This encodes CASSEARAYEQYF.

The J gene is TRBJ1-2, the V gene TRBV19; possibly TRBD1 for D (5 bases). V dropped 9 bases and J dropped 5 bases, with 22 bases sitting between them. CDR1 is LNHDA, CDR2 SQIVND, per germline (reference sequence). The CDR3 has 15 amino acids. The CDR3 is CASTAPGASGYGYTF. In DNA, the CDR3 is TGTGCCAGCACCGCCCCCGGGGCCTCAGGGTATGGCTACACCTTC.

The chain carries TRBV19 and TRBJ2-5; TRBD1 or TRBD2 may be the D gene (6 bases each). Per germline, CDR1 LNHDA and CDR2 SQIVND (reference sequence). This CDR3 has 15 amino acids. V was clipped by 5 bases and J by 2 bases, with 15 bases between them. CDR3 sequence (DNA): TGTGCCAGTAGTCTAGGGCCGGGGGCGCAAGAGACCCAGTACTTC. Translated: CASSLGPGAQETQYF.

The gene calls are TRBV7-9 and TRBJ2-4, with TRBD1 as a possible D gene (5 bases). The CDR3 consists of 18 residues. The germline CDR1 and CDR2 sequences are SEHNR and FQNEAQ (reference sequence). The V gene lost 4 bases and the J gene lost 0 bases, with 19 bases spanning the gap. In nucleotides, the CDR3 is TGTGCCAGCAGCTCGAGCAGGGAAGGTCACCTAGCCAAAAACATTCAGTACTTC. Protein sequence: CASSSSREGHLAKNIQYF. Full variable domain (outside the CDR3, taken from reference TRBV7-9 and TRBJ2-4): DTGVSQNPRHKITKRGQNVTFRCDPISEHNRLYWYRQTLGQGPEFLTYFQNEAQLEKSRLLSDRFSAERPKGSFSTLEIQRTEQGDSAMYLCASSSSREGHLAKNIQYFGAGTRLSVL.

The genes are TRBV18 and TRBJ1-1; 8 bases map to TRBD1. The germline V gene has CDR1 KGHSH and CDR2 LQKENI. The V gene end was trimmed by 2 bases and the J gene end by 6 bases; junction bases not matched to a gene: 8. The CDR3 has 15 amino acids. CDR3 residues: CASSPKGQAGSEAFF. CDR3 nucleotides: TGTGCCAGCTCACCAAAGGGACAGGCGGGCTCTGAAGCTTTCTTT.

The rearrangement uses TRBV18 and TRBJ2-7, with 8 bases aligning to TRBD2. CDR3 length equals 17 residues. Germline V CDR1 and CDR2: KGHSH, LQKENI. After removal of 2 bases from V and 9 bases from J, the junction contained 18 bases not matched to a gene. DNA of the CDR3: TGTGCCAGCTCACCAAGCCTAGCGGGCGATGATCTACGAGGGCAGTACTTC. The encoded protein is CASSPSLAGDDLRGQYF.

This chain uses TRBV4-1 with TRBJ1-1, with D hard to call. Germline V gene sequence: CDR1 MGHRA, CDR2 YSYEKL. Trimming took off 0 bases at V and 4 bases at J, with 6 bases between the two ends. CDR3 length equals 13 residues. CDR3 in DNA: TGCGCCAGCAGCCAAGACAAAAGCACTGAAGCTTTCTTT. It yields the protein CASSQDKSTEAFF.

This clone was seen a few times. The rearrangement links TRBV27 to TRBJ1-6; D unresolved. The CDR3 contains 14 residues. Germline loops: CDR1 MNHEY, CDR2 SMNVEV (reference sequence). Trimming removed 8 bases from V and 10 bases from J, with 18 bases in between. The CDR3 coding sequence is TGTGCCAGCGGATTTTCAGTCCGGGGATCACCCCTCCACTTT. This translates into CASGFSVRGSPLHF.

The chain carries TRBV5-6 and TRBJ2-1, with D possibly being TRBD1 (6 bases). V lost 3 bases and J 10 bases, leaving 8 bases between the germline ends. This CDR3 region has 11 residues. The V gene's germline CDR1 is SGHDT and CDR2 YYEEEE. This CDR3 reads CASSWGQEQFF. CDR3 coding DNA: TGTGCCAGCAGCTGGGGACAAGAGCAGTTCTTC. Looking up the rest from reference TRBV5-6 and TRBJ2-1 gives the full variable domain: DAGVTQSPTHLIKTRGQQVTLRCSPKSGHDTVSWYQQALGQGPQFIFQYYEEEERQRGNFPDRFSGHQFPNYSSELNVNALLLGDSALYLCASSWGQEQFFGPGTRLTVL.

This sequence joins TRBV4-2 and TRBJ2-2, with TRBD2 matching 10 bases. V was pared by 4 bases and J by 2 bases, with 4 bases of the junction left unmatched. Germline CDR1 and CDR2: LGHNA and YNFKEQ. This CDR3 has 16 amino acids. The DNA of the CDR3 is TGTGCCAGCAGCCCCAGGACTAGCGGAAACACCGGGGAGCTGTTTTTT. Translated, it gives CASSPRTSGNTGELFF.